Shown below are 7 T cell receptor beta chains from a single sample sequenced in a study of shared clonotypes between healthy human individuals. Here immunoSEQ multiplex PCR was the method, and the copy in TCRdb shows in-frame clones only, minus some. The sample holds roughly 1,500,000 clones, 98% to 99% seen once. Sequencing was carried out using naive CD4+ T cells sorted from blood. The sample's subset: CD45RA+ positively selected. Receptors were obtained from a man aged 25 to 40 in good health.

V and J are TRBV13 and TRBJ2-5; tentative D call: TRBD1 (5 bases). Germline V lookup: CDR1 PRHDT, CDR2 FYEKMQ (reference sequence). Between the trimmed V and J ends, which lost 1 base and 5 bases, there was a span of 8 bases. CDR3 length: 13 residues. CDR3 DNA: TGTGCCAGCAGCTTAGCAGGGCGGGAGACCCAGTACTTC. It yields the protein CASSLAGRETQYF.

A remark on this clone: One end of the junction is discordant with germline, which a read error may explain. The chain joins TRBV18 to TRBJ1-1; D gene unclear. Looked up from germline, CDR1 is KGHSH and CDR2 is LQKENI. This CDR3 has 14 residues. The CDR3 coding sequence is TGTGCCAGCTCACCACGTGGGCAGCAGACTGGAGCTTTCTTT. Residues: CASSPRGQQTGAFF.

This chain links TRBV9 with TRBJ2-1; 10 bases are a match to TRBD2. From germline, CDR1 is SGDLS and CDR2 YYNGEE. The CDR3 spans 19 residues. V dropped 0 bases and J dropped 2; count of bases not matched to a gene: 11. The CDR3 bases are TGTGCCAGCAGCGTAGATTCCCCCCAACTAGCGGGGCCCTACAATGAGCAGTTCTTC. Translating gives CASSVDSPQLAGPYNEQFF.

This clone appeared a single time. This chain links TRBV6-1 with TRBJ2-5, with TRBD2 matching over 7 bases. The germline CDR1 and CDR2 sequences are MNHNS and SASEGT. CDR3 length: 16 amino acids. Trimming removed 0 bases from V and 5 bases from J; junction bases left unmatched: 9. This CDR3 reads CASSEAPGGMWETQYF. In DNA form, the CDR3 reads TGTGCCAGCAGTGAAGCGCCCGGGGGGATGTGGGAGACCCAGTACTTC.

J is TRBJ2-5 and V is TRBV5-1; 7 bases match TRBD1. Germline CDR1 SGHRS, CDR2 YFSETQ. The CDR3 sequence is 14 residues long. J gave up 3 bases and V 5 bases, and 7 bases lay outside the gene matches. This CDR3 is CASSDPGTEETQYF. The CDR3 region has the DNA TGCGCCAGCAGTGATCCTGGGACAGAAGAGACCCAGTACTTC. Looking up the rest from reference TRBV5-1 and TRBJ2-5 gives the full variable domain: KAGVTQTPRYLIKTRGQQVTLSCSPISGHRSVSWYQQTPGQGLQFLFEYFSETQRNKGNFPGRFSGRQFSNSRSEMNVSTLELGDSALYLCASSDPGTEETQYFGPGTRLLVL.

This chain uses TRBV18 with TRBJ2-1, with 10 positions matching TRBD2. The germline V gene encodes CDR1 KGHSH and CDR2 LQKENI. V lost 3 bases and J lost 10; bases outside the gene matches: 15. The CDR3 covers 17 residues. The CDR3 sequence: CASSPRGASGRGAEQFF. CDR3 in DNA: TGTGCCAGCTCACCCAGGGGGGCTAGCGGGAGAGGGGCCGAGCAGTTCTTC.

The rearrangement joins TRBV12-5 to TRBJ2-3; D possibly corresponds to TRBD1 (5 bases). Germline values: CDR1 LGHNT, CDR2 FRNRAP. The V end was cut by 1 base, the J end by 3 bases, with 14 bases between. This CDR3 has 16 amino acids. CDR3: CASGLGQGGRTDTQYF. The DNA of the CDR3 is TGTGCTAGTGGTTTGGGCCAGGGTGGTAGGACAGATACGCAGTATTTT. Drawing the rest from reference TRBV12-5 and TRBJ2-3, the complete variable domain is DARVTQTPRHKVTEMGQEVTMRCQPILGHNTVFWYRQTMMQGLELLAYFRNRAPLDDSGMPKDRFSAEMPDATLATLKIQPSEPRDSAVYFCASGLGQGGRTDTQYFGPGTRLTVL.